This TCR beta chain was found in a study of Ad26.COV2.S vaccination and SARS-CoV-2 variants. Study in general: Recipients of Ad26.COV2.S got it intramuscularly, once or twice 56 days apart. Study-level points and caveats: Once vaccination had occurred, spike-specific CD8+ and CD4+ T cell responses reportedly showed substantial breadth. Vaccine recipients surpassed placebo recipients in spike-specific TCR breadth.

Worth noting for this clone: The antigen is unknown.

Only in-frame clones appear in the TCRdb table, and some are missing; sequencing was by immunoSEQ multiplex PCR. The sample holds about 250,000 clones; about 89% are singletons and the top ten take around 3.5%. The treatment is: roughly 19 received Ad26.COV2.S at low or high dose, single or two shots; about 5 received placebo; per-sample allocation not given. Day 63 following the first vaccine or placebo injection was when the samples were taken. An Ad26 vector that expressed Wuhan-strain SARS-CoV-2 spike constituted the vaccine. The germline V gene has CDR1 LGHDT and CDR2 YNNKEL (reference sequence). This CDR3 has 15 residues. Trimming removed 4 bases from V and 2 bases from J, with 12 bases in between.

This TCR derives from a person aged 18 to 59 who received the Ad26.COV2.S COVID-19 vaccine or a placebo. The input for sequencing was peripheral blood, taken in a trial of Ad26.COV2.S vaccine versus placebo. The V and J genes are TRBV3-1 (or the pseudogene TRBV3-2) and TRBJ2-1, with D possibly matching TRBD1 (5 bases). The DNA of the CDR3 is TGTGCCAGCAGCCCCCAAGACAGTGCCTACAATGAGCAGTTCTTC. Translation: CASSPQDSAYNEQFF.